This is a list of T cell receptor beta chains from one sample in a study of STAT3 mutations in large granular lymphocyte leukemia. Profiled with immunoSEQ multiplex PCR; TCRdb holds only in-frame clones, not every one. Seen here are over 10,000 clones, roughly 80% observed once, and the top ten hold around 50%. Source material: peripheral blood mononuclear cells. The receptors were sampled from a man aged 55 to 70 with T-cell large granular lymphocyte leukemia. Some clones in this sample may be carry-over from other donors' samples. Each CDR3 is given with its conserved first and last residue. D genes are given only for firm matches. Where a row states a size, it is once, few, many or the class of an expanded clone; other rows omit it.

D,size,V,J,DNA,CDR3
.,.,TRBV5-6,TRBJ2-7,TGTGCCAGCAGCTATAGTGTGGACGGTCTCTACGAGCAGTACTTC,CASSYSVDGLYEQYF
.,.,TRBV5-1,TRBJ2-5,TGCGCCAGCAGCTTGATGACCGGCGGGGAGACCCAGTACTTC,CASSLMTGGETQYF
.,once,TRBV5-5,TRBJ2-7,TGTGCCAGCAGCTTCTGGGAGCGCGAGCAGTACTTC,CASSFWEREQYF
TRBD1,.,TRBV9,TRBJ2-1,TGTGCCAGCAGCCTGGGCCCAGGGGGCGCGCAAAATGAGCAGTTCTTC,CASSLGPGGAQNEQFF
.,.,TRBV12-5,TRBJ1-5,TGTGCTAGTGCCCCGGGGGGGGCAGTCAGTCAGCCCCAGCATTTT,CASAPGGAVSQPQHF
.,.,TRBV7-2,TRBJ2-7,TGTGCCAGCAGCGGCCGGGGCTACGAGCAGTACTTC,CASSGRGYEQYF
.,.,TRBV28,TRBJ1-1,TGTGCCAGCAGTTTAATTCAGGTCCCTGAAGCTTTCTTT,CASSLIQVPEAFF
.,.,TRBV6-4,TRBJ2-1,TGTGCCAGCAGTAGGACTACCCAGGGTGAGCAGTTCTTC,CASSRTTQGEQFF
.,.,TRBV30,TRBJ1-4,TGTGCCTGGAGTCCCCCGACTGGACCCAAGGAAAAACTGTTTTTT,CAWSPPTGPKEKLFF
.,.,TRBV30,TRBJ1-3,TGTGCCTGGAGTGGGACAGCCTCCCCGAACACCATATATTTT,CAWSGTASPNTIYF
TRBD1,.,TRBV7-2,TRBJ1-2,TGTGCCAGCAGCTTATCAGGGGGCCAGGGCGGATATGGCTACACCTTC,CASSLSGGQGGYGYTF
TRBD2,.,TRBV9,TRBJ2-5,TGTGCCAGCAGCGCGAGCGGGAGTTGGGGAGAGACCCAGTACTTC,CASSASGSWGETQYF
.,.,TRBV29-1,TRBJ1-1,TGCAGCGTTCAGATAACTGAAGCTTTCTTT,CSVQITEAFF
.,.,TRBV7-9,TRBJ2-7,TGTGCCAGCAGCTTACGACCCAGCTACGAGCAGTACTTC,CASSLRPSYEQYF
.,.,TRBV29-1,TRBJ2-1,TGCAGCGCGGAGTCCAGCTCCTACAATGAGCAGTTCTTC,CSAESSSYNEQFF
.,few,TRBV9,TRBJ2-7,TGTGCCAGCAGCGTAGAAACAGGGGGGGACGAGCAGTACTTC,CASSVETGGDEQYF
.,.,TRBV6-5,TRBJ1-1,TGTGCCAGCAGTTACTACTCGTCCGTCGTGAACACTGAAGCTTTCTTT,CASSYYSSVVNTEAFF
TRBD1,.,TRBV5-1,TRBJ2-7,TGCGCCAGCAGCTTGGCGGACGAGACAGGGTCCTACGAGCAGTACTTC,CASSLADETGSYEQYF
.,.,TRBV30,TRBJ1-4,TGTGCCTGTCAAAAAGGGGAGGAAACTAATGAAAAACTGTTTTTT,CACQKGEETNEKLFF
TRBD1,few,TRBV19,TRBJ2-5,TGTGCCAGTAGGAGGACAGGCCAAGAGACCCAGTACTTC,CASRRTGQETQYF
.,once,TRBV30,TRBJ1-1,TGTGCCTGGAGCCGCCAGGAAACTGAAGCTTTCTTT,CAWSRQETEAFF
.,.,TRBV15,TRBJ2-3,TGTGCCACCAGCAGTCTAGAGGGACTCACAGATACGCAGTATTTT,CATSSLEGLTDTQYF
.,.,TRBV7-2,TRBJ1-1,TGTGCCAGCAGCTCGACCTTATTTGAAGCTTTCTTT,CASSSTLFEAFF
TRBD1,.,TRBV30,TRBJ1-2,TGTGCCTGGCAGACAGGGATCTTGGATACCTTC,CAWQTGILDTF
TRBD1,.,TRBV2,TRBJ1-1,TGTGCCAGCAGAGATACCGGGACAGGCATTGAAGCTTTCTTT,CASRDTGTGIEAFF
.,.,TRBV27,TRBJ1-1,TGTGCCAGCAGTTTCTGGGGGGAGAACACTGAAGCTTTCTTT,CASSFWGENTEAFF
TRBD1,.,TRBV7-2,TRBJ1-6,TGTGCCAGCAGCCCCTACAGGGGCAGCTCCTATAATTCACCCCTCCACTTT,CASSPYRGSSYNSPLHF
.,once,TRBV15,TRBJ2-7,TGTGCCACCAGCAGTGGGACTTCCTACGAGCAGTACTTC,CATSSGTSYEQYF
TRBD1,few,TRBV28,TRBJ1-2,TGTGCCAGCAGTGCGCCCGGGACAGTCTTCGGGGATGGCTACACCTTC,CASSAPGTVFGDGYTF
.,.,TRBV11-2,TRBJ2-5,TGTGCCAGCAGCCGGGGACGGCAAGAGACCCAGTACTTC,CASSRGRQETQYF
.,.,TRBV5-4,TRBJ1-4,TGTGCCAGCAGCTTGGGTTCAGGGGCTGGTAATGAAAAACTGTTTTTT,CASSLGSGAGNEKLFF
.,.,TRBV5-1,TRBJ1-2,TGCGCCAGCAGCTTGGGGCGGGGTGGCTACACCTTC,CASSLGRGGYTF
.,.,TRBV6-4,TRBJ2-7,TGTGCCAGCAGCCCCACCGGGAACAGCCACGAGCAGTACTTC,CASSPTGNSHEQYF
.,.,TRBV5-8,TRBJ2-3,TGTGCCAGCTCGGCCGCCCCCCATACGCAGTATTTT,CASSAAPHTQYF
TRBD1,.,TRBV12-5,TRBJ2-7,TGTGCTAGTGCCCTGGACAGGGGCTCCTACGAGCAGTACTTC,CASALDRGSYEQYF
.,.,TRBV18,TRBJ2-2,TGTGCCAGCTCACCGACTAGTCCCGGGGAGCTGTTTTTT,CASSPTSPGELFF